This TCR beta chain was found in a study of blood T cell repertoires in COVID-19. Whole-study context: COVID-19 samples from acute and convalescent phases originated in the United States, Italy and Spain.

Sequenced by immunoSEQ multiplex PCR; TCRdb stores in-frame clones only, minus some. Of roughly 300,000 clones listed, approximately 84% were seen once; the top ten hold roughly a tenth. This clone was found once. The study drew participants aged about 18 to 95 years from some 24 US areas. CDR3 length: 14 amino acids. Per germline, CDR1 MNHEY and CDR2 SMNVEV (reference sequence). With 6 bases removed from V and 6 bases from J, the gap between germline ends came to 17 bases. The chain couples TRBV27 to TRBJ1-2, with a possible D match to TRBD1 (6 bases). The specimen was PBMCs or T cells enriched from blood (not recorded which). This receptor was obtained from a woman aged 18 to 35 who had recovered from COVID-19. CDR3 loop: CASRTETGRDGYTF. Written as DNA, the CDR3 is TGTGCCAGCAGAACCGAGACAGGACGCGATGGCTACACCTTC.